This TCR beta chain is from a study of OX40 agonist ivuxolimab in advanced cancers. A note on the overall study: Ivuxolimab, which targeted the costimulatory receptor OX40 (CD134), was an agonistic, fully human IgG2 monoclonal antibody. The paper covers the monotherapy dose-escalation part of the phase I ivuxolimab trial, which included N ≈ 54 patients. Prior anti-PD-1, anti-PD-L1 or anti-CTLA-4 therapy was permitted, and approximately 42% of dose-escalation patients had received checkpoint inhibitors. Among the approximately 54 dose-escalation patients, some 19 had hepatocellular carcinoma, 15 or so melanoma, 9 renal cell carcinoma and 9 head and neck cancer. Partial responses occurred in three dose-escalation patients, of whom one had hepatocellular carcinoma and two had cutaneous melanoma. In the dose-escalation cohort, roughly four fifths of patients were male, and the mean age was approximately 60 years, with a range of roughly 20 to 79. Peripheral TCRbeta sequencing was intended to test whether TCR sequence diversity was altered and clonal T-cell expansion was caused by ivuxolimab. Intravenous ivuxolimab was administered to patients every 2 weeks at six dose levels: 0.01, 0.1, 0.3, 1.5, 3 and 10 mg/kg. Broad study findings and their caveats: At doses of 0.1 to 3.0 mg/kg, clonal expansion of both CD4+ and CD8+ blood T cells was observed from baseline to week 6. After ivuxolimab, expanded clones were on average more numerous among CD8+ T cells than among CD4+ T cells. In the 0.1-3.0 mg/kg groups, partial responders were among the patients with the lowest normalized peripheral clonal expansion, particularly in CD8+ T cells. Low levels of normalized T-cell clonal expansion were also shown by some nonresponding patients. Which antigens the clonally expanded peripheral T cells were specific for was not determined.

From cysteine to phenylalanine, the CDR3 is 16 amino acids long. Just the 48-base CDR3 DNA is kept, in frame starting at base 1. The germline ends are 18 bases apart after V is trimmed by 7 bases and J by 1 base. Per the germline V gene, SGHRS is the CDR1 and YFSETQ is the CDR2. Patients with autoimmune disease history or receiving systemic immunosuppression were excluded from the trial. Peripheral blood for TCR sequencing was collected from all dose cohorts at baseline, on cycle 4 day 1, and on cycle 7 day 1. The samples were taken from a phase I, first-in-human, multicenter, open-label dose-escalation trial of ivuxolimab. Adults with locally advanced or metastatic melanoma, renal cell, hepatocellular, or head and neck squamous cell carcinoma were enrolled in the trial. Before TCR sequencing, CD4+ and CD8+ T cells were separately sorted from peripheral blood. For sequencing of the TCRbeta CDR3 region, genomic DNA was extracted from the sorted cells. The immunoSEQ Assay was used to sequence the TCRbeta CDR3 regions. Imported from immuneACCESS, the table was reduced by TCRdb to in-frame sequences with V and J called. These copies leave out some clones; in studies compared against another copy, an unresolved V gene accounts for under half, and the cause of the remainder is not known. Within this sample are about 36,000 clones, with around two thirds of them counted one time only. In total, the top ten clones hold 15% to 20% of the sample.

With regard to this clone: Its antigen is unknown. Nothing much larger sits one base from this clone, and base qualities are not available.

The chain is assembled from TRBV5-1 and TRBJ2-4; the D gene cannot be resolved reliably. The sequence was collected from an adult with an advanced solid tumor such as melanoma, head and neck, liver or kidney cancer. The starting material was CD4+ or CD8+ T cells sorted from blood, obtained in a trial of the OX40 agonist ivuxolimab. The bases are TGCGCCAGCTTTCCTGATTGGGGAACGGCCAAAAACATTCAGTACTTC. This codes for CASFPDWGTAKNIQYF.